The clone carrying this T cell receptor (beta chain) was counted many times. Its antigen is still unknown. Each TCR beta library was made by quantitative 5'-RACE that incorporated molecular barcodes. Each CDR3 protein gets one entry after TCRdb re-called the 5' RACE reads with MiXCR. The sample consists of about 840,000 distinct CDR3 sequences, approximately 10% of them appearing once. The CDR3 is 13 amino acids. Germline loops: CDR1 MNHEY, CDR2 SMNVEV (reference sequence). The ends were cut back, 5 bases at V and 10 bases at J, with 15 bases in the middle. This entry belongs to a study of CD8 T cells in ankylosing spondylitis. Findings and caveats of the study: Typical of ankylosing spondylitis blood, it appeared, was a TCR beta motif of under 10 highly homologous variants. Matched ankylosing spondylitis synovial fluid reportedly showed significant enrichment of disease-linked clones.

The receptor was isolated from a male donor with ankylosing spondylitis. Sequenced sample: blood, either unsorted or a sorted T cell fraction (not recorded which). The chain carries TRBV27 and TRBJ1-5; D is unclear. The CDR3 protein is CASSPFRGGPQHF. The CDR3 DNA is TGTGCCAGCAGTCCCTTTAGAGGTGGTCCCCAGCATTTT.